This T cell receptor beta chain derives from a study of T cells after yellow fever vaccination (dated by TCRdb to about 2019). For the wider study: Libraries from fractions with low cell numbers were prepared with the SMART-Seq v4 Ultra Low Input RNA kit. To track T-cell clones before and after primary and booster YFV17D yellow fever vaccination, bulk TCR alpha and beta repertoires were sequenced longitudinally. The cohort comprised two healthy male donors, one aged 18 to 29 and one aged 30 to 40 years. Blood was drawn at multiple timepoints before and after primary and secondary immunization, with bulk PBMC replicates and cell subsets isolated. Points the paper makes about the study in general: A small fraction of clonotypes showed up in both the CD4 and CD8 compartments, probably as a result of convergent recombination. The study included only a couple of donors, which limits how far the findings can be generalized. Compared with the primary T-cell response, the secondary T-cell response was faster but weaker, reaching its peak on day 5 rather than on day 15. Computational filtering was needed because FACS-sorted repertoires could contain abundant contaminating clonotypes from the bulk population. Most clones expanded after primary vaccination (around 97% of CD4 and roughly 90% of CD8) were re-detected after the booster, suggesting that broad memory maintenance occurred.

In the paper's terms, the treatment or condition label means: live attenuated yellow fever vaccine strain. A standard Ficoll-Paque protocol was used to isolate PBMCs from peripheral blood. CD4 and CD8 T-cell fractions were isolated with Dynabeads CD4 and CD8 positive selection kits. RNA was extracted with TriZol from bulk PBMCs, CD4 and CD8 fractions, and dextramer-positive and dextramer-negative fractions. CDR1 and CDR2 are drawn from the germline V gene: SGHTA, FQGNSA. From cysteine to phenylalanine, the CDR3 is 14 amino acids long. Only the CDR3 portion is preserved as DNA: 42 bases, with reading frame beginning at the first base. This clonotype showed up just a few times. Its recognized antigen is unknown. The junction departs from the called germline gene at one end, perhaps through a read error. TCRdb lists the instrument as Illumina NovaSeq 6000. Synthesis of TCR cDNA relied on 5'RACE template switching, a step that introduced a universal primer site along with unique molecular identifiers. Priming of cDNA synthesis was performed from both the TCR alpha and TCR beta constant segments. Two PCR steps were used to amplify libraries, with sample barcodes and sequencing adapters being added in the second step. Sequencing of libraries was done on Illumina HiSeq 2500 (2x100 bp) or NovaSeq (2x150 bp). The authors' pipeline ran thus. Demultiplexing of reads and collapsing into UMI consensus sequences were performed with MIGEC, and V(D)J alignment was carried out with MiXCR. Vaccine-responding clonotypes were identified with edgeR using replicate PBMC samples, with FDR below 0.01 and a log2 fold change above 5 up to day 15 being required. CD4 or CD8 identity was assigned to each bulk clonotype according to whether the clonotype was present at higher abundance in the sequenced CD4 repertoire or the sequenced CD8 repertoire. In-frame beta chains were kept once TCRdb had trimmed the public reads at Q25 with fastp and called clones with MiXCR. Rows merge per CDR3 protein into single entries with the most common DNA and genes. V and J calls and clone size were set by TCRdb, not the authors. The sample has a few hundred thousand distinct CDR3 sequences on record, roughly 5.2% of them singletons. Roughly 3% of the sample goes to the ten largest clones.

The receptor chain draws on TRBV7-2 and TRBJ2-1, with no D gene named confidently. This clonotype was obtained from a man between 18 and 35 years old who received the YFV17D yellow fever vaccine. The source material was CD4+ T cells sorted from PBMCs, sampled on the day of the yellow fever booster vaccination. The CDR3 region: CASSSRVLLRRPQF. The bases are TGTGCCAGCAGCTCTAGGGTCCTCCTCCGCCGGCCTCAATTC. Full variable domain (CDR3 extended with the reference TRBV7-2 and TRBJ2-1 proteins): GAGVSQSPSNKVTEKGKDVELRCDPISGHTALYWYRQSLGQGLEFLIYFQGNSAPDKSGLPSDRFSAERTGGSVSTLTIQRTQQEDSAVYLCASSSRVLLRRPQFGPGTRLTVL.